The clone carrying this T cell receptor (beta chain) has only a few counts. Antigen specificity is unknown. This sample includes further DNA sequences coding for the same CDR3. Trimming removed 6 bases from V and 0 bases from J, with 11 bases in between. Per germline, CDR1 MNHEY and CDR2 SMNVEV (reference sequence). The CDR3 contains 14 residues. This sample stems from a study of vaccination effects on CD4 cells after COVID-19. Study background: It was a median of 72 days after the second dose that post-vaccine samples were obtained.

CD4+ T cells specific for antigen were expanded with viral peptide pools by the ViraFEST assay before sequencing. Isolating CD4+ T cells followed roughly ten days of culture. Participants each got two BNT162b2 or mRNA-1273 vaccine doses. Cultivation was performed at more than 1.5 million PBMC per well with 9 to 10 IU/ml IL-2 and around 10 ug/ml peptides added. Study-wide results and caveats: Limitations: small convalescent group and missing early post-infection timepoints. Late post-vaccination, clones induced by infection and those induced by vaccine underwent marked clonal contraction.

Sequenced by immunoSEQ multiplex PCR; TCRdb stores in-frame clones only, minus some. The repertoire holds 9,500 to 15,000 clones, with 71% as singletons. V and J are TRBV27 and TRBJ1-1, with D possibly TRBD1 on 5 matching bases. The sequence derives from a human donor who received a COVID-19 vaccine. The sequences come from CD4+ T cells from PBMCs cultured with SARS-CoV-2 spike peptides, collected after COVID-19 vaccination. CDR3 protein: CASSRGAVNTEAFF. CDR3 sequence (DNA): TGTGCCAGCAGCCGAGGGGCCGTGAACACTGAAGCTTTCTTT.